This entry describes one T cell receptor (beta chain). There is no known antigen for this receptor. It has no much larger one-base neighbor in the sample; base qualities were not kept. In total, 630 or so healthy bone marrow donors made up the cohort. All cohort members were sampled while nominally healthy, although unrecorded immune exposures were likely present. The donor tested CMV seropositive, placing the donor among the 289 seropositive members of the cohort. A peripheral blood sample was provided by each donor, and peripheral blood mononuclear cells were used for TCR beta sequencing. Genomic DNA was extracted from the blood cell samples with the Qiagen DNeasy Blood Extraction Kit. These data originate in a study of cytomegalovirus exposure and HLA in healthy donors (dated by TCRdb to the late 2010s). With regard to the full study: An earlier analysis of about 530 of the donors reported about 280 Gb of sequence data and 117 million unique TCR beta sequences obtained from approximately 180 million T cells. An early release covering roughly 600 HLA-typed donors comprised around 300 gigabases of sequencing data and 85 million to 100 million unique TCR sequences. The genetic ancestry cluster associated with self-reported Caucasian donors included 80% to 90% of the 300 to 450 genotyped donors. The study was designed to test whether signatures of past pathogen exposure could be identified by cataloging public T cell receptors. Using immunosequencing, the study profiled T cell repertoires from 500 to 800 subjects and related those repertoires to cytomegalovirus serostatus. A separate validation cohort of roughly 120 different subjects was used in addition to the roughly 640-subject first cohort. To predict cytomegalovirus infection status, the study brought together high-throughput TCR immunosequencing, statistical association of individual TCRs with disease status, and machine learning. A later analysis re-examined previously published TCR beta repertoires from 600 to 700 donors and added high-resolution HLA genotyping to investigate patterns of TCR occurrence. In the later analysis, no new phenotypic data were used to find candidate immune exposures; instead, reliance was placed on TCR beta sequences and their occurrence across donors. An earlier analysis of a few hundred of the donors applied high-throughput TCR beta sequencing to assess whether each TCR beta V gene segment acted as functional or pseudogenic. Alongside the repertoire data, information on donor age, sex, ethnicity and CMV serostatus was compiled. A later genetic analysis used genome-wide SNP genotypes for 398 of the 666 donors, treating that subset as a discovery cohort. Every discovery cohort repertoire had been produced on one sequencing platform. Class I and class II HLA loci were covered by the typing at four-digit resolution. The number of typed donors differed by locus: about 620-640 for A, B, C, DRB1 and DQB1; roughly 510 for DQA1; 606 for DPA1; and roughly 470 for DPB1. Roughly five DR-DQ haplotypes were handled as single units for association and clustering because linkage in the cohort was strong. Across about 370 genotyped donors of the cohort, an average of about 220,000 unique TCR beta nucleotide sequences per donor were sequenced, and about a sixth of those sequences were non-productive.

The CDR3 spans 14 residues, from the cysteine through the phenylalanine. The CDR3 DNA has 42 bases and is translated from base 1. The germline V gene encodes CDR1 KGHSH and CDR2 LQKENI. V loses 6 bases, J loses 6 bases, and the germline ends lie 18 bases apart. Here is what the overall study found, with its caveats: A later genetic analysis reported fewer N-insertions in productive TCRs among donors in an Asian-associated ancestry cluster than the roughly 620-donor mean. Strong co-occurrence of HLA alleles, especially DR and DQ, made assigning TCR associations to individual alleles difficult. Broadly in line with IMGT annotations, most TCR beta V segments showed up in productive rearrangements about 90% or about 30% of the time in an earlier analysis of about 500 of the donors. A further reported finding was that TCR beta sequences accurately predicted the HLA-A and HLA-B alleles for most subjects in the first cohort. Because the 87-base-pair reads could not distinguish some IMGT-functional V segments, including TRBV6-2 and TRBV6-3, those segments were excluded. In a later analysis, HLA-associated TCR beta chains showed more clonal expansion and lower generation probabilities than non-associated chains that were equally common. Correlated functional status among segregating V segments might be attributable to linkage disequilibrium, but an unknown experimental factor could not be ruled out. In a later analysis, the rate of TCR association differed among HLA loci, with DRB1 alleles having the most associated TCRs and HLA-C alleles having the fewest. In this cohort, only TCR beta chains were sequenced, and detectable features were limited by the absence of alpha or paired-chain data. Presence/absence analyses assumed roughly uniform sequencing depth across donors, an assumption that may not hold. CMV serostatus was the only immune exposure information available for the cohort. The sequencing pipeline was judged likely to have produced a cluster of highly shared sequence variants as a technical artifact. Most CMV-associated TCR beta chains appeared to be HLA-restricted in a later analysis, and the HLA associations seemed to be driven largely by CMV exposure. V-gene and J-gene trimming of TCR beta chains was associated with a missense DCLRE1C variant in a later genetic analysis, and the association was replicated in an independent cohort. In both the original and validation cohorts, the classifier was reported to diagnose cytomegalovirus status with high specificity and sensitivity. Several of the top co-occurrence clusters appeared to be linked to parvovirus B19, influenza, CMV and Epstein-Barr virus, according to a later analysis. Because HLA typing was unavailable for some donors at each locus, only the typed subset was used in association tests. A later analysis associated 16,951 TCR beta sequences with specific HLA alleles at a false discovery rate of 0.05. The authors suggested that the approach could potentially be generalized to other disease states and immunological phenotypes. Over 15 rarely observed V segments, including chromosome 9 orphons, were excluded from the earlier analysis of about 610 of the donors because counts were too low. Three of the identified cytomegalovirus-associated TCR beta chains were confirmed in vitro to be specific for cytomegalovirus antigens. The study listed 150 to 200 TCR beta chains as associated with cytomegalovirus. Most TCR sequences were seen in very few donors, while some public TCRs were found in many individuals.

The protocol used for the library was the immunoSEQ multiplex PCR assay. For the multiplex PCR, a mixture combining 60 forward primers for TCR Vbeta segments and 13 reverse primers for TCR Jbeta segments was used. The CDR3 region of rearranged TCR beta genes was amplified from genomic DNA by a multiplex PCR assay. The Illumina HiSeq System was used to sequence the amplified TCR beta libraries as 87-base-pair reads. In the paper's pipeline: A later analysis tallied about 77 million unique TCR beta chains across the 600 to 700 repertoires, and about 10 million of those chains were shared by two or more donors. A nearest-neighbor algorithm error-corrected the raw reads and collapsed the reads into unique sequences, merging closely related sequences to remove PCR and sequencing errors. CDR3 sequences were aligned to IMGT reference sequences to assign V, D and J gene segments. For a sequence to be retained, a match of at least six nucleotides to both a V gene segment and a J gene segment was required. A rearrangement counted as productive if the CDR3 had no stop codons and remained in frame with V and J, and every other rearrangement counted as non-productive. CDR3 was defined according to IMGT convention as the region running from the second conserved V-encoded cysteine to the conserved J-encoded phenylalanine. The earlier analysis of about 560 of the donors excluded any sequence lacking an unambiguous match to a single V gene segment. In an earlier analysis of several hundred of the donors, a V segment was called functional when productive rearrangements were above 56.7%, and segregating when the standard deviation between donors exceeded 5%. To diagnose cytomegalovirus status from the catalog of TCR beta chain sequences, a statistical classification framework was built. V and J gene assignment, in a later analysis, came from comparing TCR nucleotide sequences with IMGT/GENE-DB human TR gene sequences. The TCRdist pipeline was used in a later analysis to assign CDR3 sequences and most-parsimonious VDJ recombination scenarios. In a later analysis, each TCR beta chain was defined by its CDR3 amino acid sequence together with its V-gene family, and reads without a unique V-gene family were excluded. A later analysis removed roughly 590 highly shared, low-generation-probability nucleotide sequences to deal with suspected cross-contamination and a sequencing artifact. In a later analysis, a clonal expansion index was calculated for each public chain from normalized within-repertoire ranks of inferred template counts. In a later analysis, generation probabilities were computed using a VDJ recombination model fitted to out-of-frame rearrangements, and the results were checked against IGoR. In a later analysis, hypergeometric tests were used to score TCR-TCR, TCR-HLA and TCR-CMV co-occurrence, with a repertoire-size bias correction applied to TCR pairs. A later analysis estimated false discovery rates by permuting HLA or CMV assignments 20 times. In a later analysis, co-occurring TCRs were grouped using DBSCAN, with TCRdist sequence similarity added in when clustering inside HLA-allele-positive subsets. Co-occurrence clustering excluded repertoires with fewer than 30,000 or more than 120,000 public chains, plus five with anomalous nucleotide sharing. TCRdb took this table from immuneACCESS and kept in-frame rearrangements with V and J called. Such tables lack part of the clones; where checked against another copy, unresolved V genes explain under half of the gap, and the rest is unexplained. The V and J calls and the clone size are those of that table, but D and trimming were determined from the DNA. In all, the sample holds 150,000 to 200,000 clones, and about 81% of those were seen once. 2.5% to 3% of the sample comes from the top ten.

The TCR comes from a woman between 45 and 65 years old in good health and CMV-seropositive. Source material: PBMCs. The sequence links TRBV18 to TRBJ2-7; possibly the D gene is TRBD2, per 6 matching bases. The CDR3 here reads CASSPGLAPLEQYF. In nucleotides, the sequence is TGTGCCAGCTCGCCGGGACTGGCCCCCCTCGAGCAGTACTTC.